This T cell receptor beta chain emerged from a study of identical twins. Each cDNA held unique molecular identifiers, and template switching gave it a universal primer site. Each CDR3 protein is one row after TCRdb ran MiXCR on the 5' RACE reads. The sample comprises 750,000 to 950,000 distinct CDR3 sequences, approximately 13% of which are singletons, and around 1.5% rests with the top ten. General observations from the study: For monozygotic twins, models underestimated out-of-frame TCR alpha sharing. When twins shared out-of-frame alpha sequences, those sequences had excess low generation probability.

Germline V gene data show CDR1 as SNHLY and CDR2 as FYNNEI. The CDR3 sequence is 14 residues long. Unmatched junction bases numbered 9, after V lost 7 bases and J lost 5 bases. No donor was unhealthy or non-Caucasian. This clonotype has just a few counts. As yet, its antigen is unknown. The data were also submitted as part of a second study, on yellow fever vaccine responses in identical twins.

Sequences were obtained from PBMCs. This sequence joins TRBV2 and TRBJ2-5; 8 nucleotides agree with TRBD1. This receptor was obtained from a young woman in good health. This CDR3 reads CASKARGQLETQYF. DNA of the CDR3: TGTGCCAGCAAGGCCAGGGGGCAATTGGAGACCCAGTACTTC. Complete variable domain (other parts from reference TRBV2 and TRBJ2-5): EPEVTQTPSHQVTQMGQEVILRCVPISNHLYFYWYRQILGQKVEFLVSFYNNEISEKSEIFDDQFSVERPDGSNFTLKIRSTKLEDSAMYFCASKARGQLETQYFGPGTRLLVL.